The TCR beta chain described here comes from a study of T cell clonality in common variable immunodeficiency. The method was immunoSEQ multiplex PCR; TCRdb's version includes in-frame clones alone and lacks a portion of them. The sample is made up of some 60,000 clones, none counted only once. Study conclusions and caveats: Reportedly, TCR beta sequences from common variable immunodeficiency showed fewer deletions and N-nucleotide insertions. Fewer TCRbeta clones were shared among CVID subjects than controls. Authors noted CVID clonality's cause needs subpopulation repertoire sequencing.

The CDR3 is 14 residues long. Germline CDR1 SGHTA, CDR2 FQGTGA. V lost 1 base and J lost 5, with 11 bases in between. In this sample, this clone turned up many times. Its cognate antigen is unknown. The CDR3 goes on 3 residues after the read ends, and that part is filled in from the germline J gene. V is TRBV7-3 and J is TRBJ2-5; D gene ambiguous. This TCR derives from a person aged 18 to 75 in good health. Material for sequencing was peripheral blood mononuclear cells. The CDR3 reads CASSLNGARETQYF. Incomplete CDR3 DNA: TGTGCCAGCAGCTTAAATGGCGCTAGGGAGACC.